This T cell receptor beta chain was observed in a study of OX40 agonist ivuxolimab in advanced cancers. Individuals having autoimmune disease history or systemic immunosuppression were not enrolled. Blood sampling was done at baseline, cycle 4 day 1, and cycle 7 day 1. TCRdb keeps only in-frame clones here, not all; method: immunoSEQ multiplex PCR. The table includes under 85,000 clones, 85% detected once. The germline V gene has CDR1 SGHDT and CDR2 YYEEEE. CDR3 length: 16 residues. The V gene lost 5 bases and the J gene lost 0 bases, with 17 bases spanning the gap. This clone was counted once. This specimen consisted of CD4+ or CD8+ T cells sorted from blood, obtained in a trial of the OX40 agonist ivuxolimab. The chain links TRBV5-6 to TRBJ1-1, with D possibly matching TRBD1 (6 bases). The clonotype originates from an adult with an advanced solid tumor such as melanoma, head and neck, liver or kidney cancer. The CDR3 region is CASRRIQGSMNTEAFF. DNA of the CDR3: TGTGCCAGCAGGCGGATACAGGGTTCCATGAACACTGAAGCTTTCTTT.